The clone carrying this T cell receptor beta chain was seen a handful of times. Its specificity is not known. Germline V gene data show CDR1 as SGHVS and CDR2 as FNYEAQ. Trimming shortened V by 5 bases and J by 4 bases, and 6 bases separated the two germline ends. CDR3 size: 13 residues. TCRdb re-derived calls from the 5' RACE reads in MiXCR, one entry per CDR3 protein. Altogether roughly 120,000 distinct CDR3 sequences are present, approximately 8.4% being singletons, with the ten largest covering 25%. The sample comes from a study of T cells after yellow fever vaccination. Findings of the study overall: Of the clonotypes, a small share occurred in both CD4 and CD8 compartments.

The sample consisted of CD8+ T cells sorted from PBMCs, taken 45 days after the yellow fever booster vaccination. The sequence derives from a man younger than 40 who received the YFV17D yellow fever vaccine. This sequence joins TRBV7-6 and TRBJ2-6; D remains unclear. The CDR3 DNA follows: TGTGCCAGCAGCCACTCGGGGGCCAACGTCCTGACTTTC. It codes for CASSHSGANVLTF. The whole variable domain, remainder taken from reference TRBV7-6 and TRBJ2-6, is GAGVSQSPRYKVTKRGQDVALRCDPISGHVSLYWYRQALGQGPEFLTYFNYEAQQDKSGLPNDRFSAERPEGSISTLTIQRTEQRDSAMYRCASSHSGANVLTFGAGSRLTVL.